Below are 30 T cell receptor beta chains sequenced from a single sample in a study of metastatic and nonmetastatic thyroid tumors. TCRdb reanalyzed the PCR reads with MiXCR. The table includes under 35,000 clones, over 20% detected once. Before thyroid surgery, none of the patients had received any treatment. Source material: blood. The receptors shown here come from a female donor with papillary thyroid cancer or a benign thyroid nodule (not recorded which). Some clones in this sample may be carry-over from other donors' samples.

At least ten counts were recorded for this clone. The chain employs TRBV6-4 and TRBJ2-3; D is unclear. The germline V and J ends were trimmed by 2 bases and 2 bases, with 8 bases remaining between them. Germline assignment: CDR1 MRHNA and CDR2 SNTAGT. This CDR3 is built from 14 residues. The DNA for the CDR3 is TGTGCCAGCAGTGACGGCCAACCCACAGATACGCAGTATTTT. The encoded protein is CASSDGQPTDTQYF.

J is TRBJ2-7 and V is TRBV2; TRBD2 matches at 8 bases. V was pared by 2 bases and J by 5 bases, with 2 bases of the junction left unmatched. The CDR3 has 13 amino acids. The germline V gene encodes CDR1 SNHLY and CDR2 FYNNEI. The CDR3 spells CASSESGSHEQYF. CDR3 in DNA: TGTGCCAGCAGTGAAAGCGGGAGCCACGAGCAGTACTTC.

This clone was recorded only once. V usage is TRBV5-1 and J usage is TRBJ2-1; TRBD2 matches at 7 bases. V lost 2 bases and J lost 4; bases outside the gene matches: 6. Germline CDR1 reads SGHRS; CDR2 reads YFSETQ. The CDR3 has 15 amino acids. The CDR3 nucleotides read TGCGCCAGCAGCTTTGGCGGGACTATATACAATGAGCAGTTCTTC. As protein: CASSFGGTIYNEQFF. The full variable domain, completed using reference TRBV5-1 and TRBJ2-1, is KAGVTQTPRYLIKTRGQQVTLSCSPISGHRSVSWYQQTPGQGLQFLFEYFSETQRNKGNFPGRFSGRQFSNSRSEMNVSTLELGDSALYLCASSFGGTIYNEQFFGPGTRLTVL.

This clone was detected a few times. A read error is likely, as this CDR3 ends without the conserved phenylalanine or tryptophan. As DNA, the CDR3 is TGTGCCACCCGCCTCCTTGCTTTTAGCTCCTACGAGCAGTACTCC. The encoded protein is CATRLLAFSSYEQYS. J is TRBJ2-7 and V is TRBV28; D is ambiguous. CDR3 length: 15 residues. Germline assignment: CDR1 MDHEN and CDR2 SYDVKM. V lost 10 bases and J lost 0, with 19 bases in between.

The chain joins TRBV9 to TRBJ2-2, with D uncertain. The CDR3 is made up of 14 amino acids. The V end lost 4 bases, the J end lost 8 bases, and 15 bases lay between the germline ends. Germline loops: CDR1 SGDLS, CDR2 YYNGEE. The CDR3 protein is CASSSRTSPGELFF. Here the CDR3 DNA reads TGTGCCAGCAGCTCTAGGACGTCGCCAGGGGAGCTGTTTTTT.

The CDR3 DNA follows: TGTGCCAGCAGCTCCGGGACTAGCGGGAGGGAGCAGTACTTC. Residues: CASSSGTSGREQYF. This chain joins TRBV7-2 and TRBJ2-7; 15 positions agree with TRBD2. Germline CDR1 reads SGHTA; CDR2 reads FQGNSA. The CDR3 contains 14 residues. After removal of 4 bases from V and 7 bases from J, the junction contained 2 bases not matched to a gene.

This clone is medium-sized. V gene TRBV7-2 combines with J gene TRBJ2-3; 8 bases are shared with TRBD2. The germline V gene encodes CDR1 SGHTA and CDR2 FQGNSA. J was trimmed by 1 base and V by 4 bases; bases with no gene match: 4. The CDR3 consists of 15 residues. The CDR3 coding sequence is TGTGCCAGCAGCTGGAGCGGGAGAGGCACAGATACGCAGTATTTT. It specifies CASSWSGRGTDTQYF. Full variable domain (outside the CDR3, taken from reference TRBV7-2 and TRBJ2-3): GAGVSQSPSNKVTEKGKDVELRCDPISGHTALYWYRQSLGQGLEFLIYFQGNSAPDKSGLPSDRFSAERTGGSVSTLTIQRTQQEDSAVYLCASSWSGRGTDTQYFGPGTRLTVL.

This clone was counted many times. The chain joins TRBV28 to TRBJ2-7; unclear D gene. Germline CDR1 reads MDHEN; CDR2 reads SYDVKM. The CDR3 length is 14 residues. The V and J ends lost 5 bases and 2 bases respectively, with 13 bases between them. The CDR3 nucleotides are TGTGCCAGCAGTGCTCTCATAGGTCCCTACGAGCAGTACTTC. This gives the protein CASSALIGPYEQYF.

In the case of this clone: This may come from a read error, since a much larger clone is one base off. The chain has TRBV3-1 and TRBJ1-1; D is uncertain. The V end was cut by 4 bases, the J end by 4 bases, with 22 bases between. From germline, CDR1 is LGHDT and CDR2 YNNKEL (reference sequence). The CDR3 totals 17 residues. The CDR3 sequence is CASSPPMDVLIGTEAFF. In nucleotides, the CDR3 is TGTGCCAGCAGCCCTCCGATGGACGTACTGATCGGCACTGAAGCTTTCTTT.

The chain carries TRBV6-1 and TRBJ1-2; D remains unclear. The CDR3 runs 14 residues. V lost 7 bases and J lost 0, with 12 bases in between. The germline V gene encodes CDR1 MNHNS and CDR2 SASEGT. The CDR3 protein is CASKSRGTNYGYTF. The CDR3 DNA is TGTGCCAGCAAGTCAAGAGGCACTAACTATGGCTACACCTTC.

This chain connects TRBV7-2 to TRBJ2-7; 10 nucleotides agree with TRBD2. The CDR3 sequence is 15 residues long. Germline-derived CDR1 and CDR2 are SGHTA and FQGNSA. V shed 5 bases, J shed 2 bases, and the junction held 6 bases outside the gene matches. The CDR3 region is CASSPASGSTYEQYF. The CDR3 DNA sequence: TGTGCCAGCAGCCCGGCTAGCGGGAGCACCTACGAGCAGTACTTC.

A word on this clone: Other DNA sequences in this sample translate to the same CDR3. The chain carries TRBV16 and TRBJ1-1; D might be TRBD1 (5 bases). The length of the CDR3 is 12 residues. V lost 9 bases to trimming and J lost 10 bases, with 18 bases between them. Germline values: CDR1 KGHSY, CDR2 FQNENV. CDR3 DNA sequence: TGTGCCAGTAGTCGGGCGGGGCAGGCAGCTTTCTTT. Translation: CASSRAGQAAFF.

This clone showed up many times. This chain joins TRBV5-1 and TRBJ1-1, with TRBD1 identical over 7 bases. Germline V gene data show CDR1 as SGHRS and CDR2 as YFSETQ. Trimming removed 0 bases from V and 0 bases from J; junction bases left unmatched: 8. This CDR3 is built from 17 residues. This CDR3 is CASSLGGQTLMNTEAFF. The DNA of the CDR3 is TGCGCCAGCAGCTTGGGGGGACAGACACTTATGAACACTGAAGCTTTCTTT.

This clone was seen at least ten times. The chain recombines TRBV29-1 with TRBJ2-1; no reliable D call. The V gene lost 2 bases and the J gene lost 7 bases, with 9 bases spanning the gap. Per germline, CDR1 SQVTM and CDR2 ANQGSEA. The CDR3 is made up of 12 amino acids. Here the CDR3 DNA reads TGCAGCGTTGAAAAAGGGATGAATGAGCAGTTCTTC. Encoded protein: CSVEKGMNEQFF.

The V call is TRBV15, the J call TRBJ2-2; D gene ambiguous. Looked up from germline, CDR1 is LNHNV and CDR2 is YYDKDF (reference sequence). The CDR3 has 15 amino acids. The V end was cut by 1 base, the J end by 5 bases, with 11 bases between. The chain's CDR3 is CATSRVAGGTGELFF. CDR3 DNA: TGTGCCACCAGCAGAGTTGCAGGTGGGACCGGGGAGCTGTTTTTT.

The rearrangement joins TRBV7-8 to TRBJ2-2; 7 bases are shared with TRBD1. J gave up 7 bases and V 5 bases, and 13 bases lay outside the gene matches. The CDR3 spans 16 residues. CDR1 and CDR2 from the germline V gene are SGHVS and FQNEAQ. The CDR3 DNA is TGTGCCAGCAGCCACAGGGGAGTGCCGTGTGGCGGGGAGCTGTTTTTT. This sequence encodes CASSHRGVPCGGELFF.

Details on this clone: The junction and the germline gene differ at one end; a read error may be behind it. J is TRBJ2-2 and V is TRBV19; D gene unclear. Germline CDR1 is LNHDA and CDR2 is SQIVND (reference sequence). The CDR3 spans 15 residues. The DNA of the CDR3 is TGTGCCAATAGTCCCGACCGCGGTTCGTCCGGGGAGCTGTTTTTT. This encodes CANSPDRGSSGELFF.

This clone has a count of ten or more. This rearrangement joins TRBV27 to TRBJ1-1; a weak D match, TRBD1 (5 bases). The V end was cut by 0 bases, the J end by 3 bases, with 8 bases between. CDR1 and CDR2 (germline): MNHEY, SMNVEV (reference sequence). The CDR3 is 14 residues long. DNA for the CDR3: TGTGCCAGCAGTTTATCGCTGGGGGACACTGAAGCTTTCTTT. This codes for CASSLSLGDTEAFF.

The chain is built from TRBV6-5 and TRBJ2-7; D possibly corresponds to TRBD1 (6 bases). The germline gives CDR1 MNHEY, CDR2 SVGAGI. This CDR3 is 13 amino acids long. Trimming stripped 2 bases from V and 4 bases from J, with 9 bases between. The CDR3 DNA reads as TGTGCCAGCAGTTACCGGGACATGTACGAGCAGTACTTC. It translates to CASSYRDMYEQYF.

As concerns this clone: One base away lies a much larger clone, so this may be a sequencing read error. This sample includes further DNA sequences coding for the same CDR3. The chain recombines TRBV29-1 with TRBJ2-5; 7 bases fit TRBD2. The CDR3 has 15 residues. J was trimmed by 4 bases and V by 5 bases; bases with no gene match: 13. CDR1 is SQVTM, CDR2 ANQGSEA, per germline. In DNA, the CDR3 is TGCAGCGTTACACCTAGACTAGCCTCCGGAGAGACCCAGTACTTC. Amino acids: CSVTPRLASGETQYF.

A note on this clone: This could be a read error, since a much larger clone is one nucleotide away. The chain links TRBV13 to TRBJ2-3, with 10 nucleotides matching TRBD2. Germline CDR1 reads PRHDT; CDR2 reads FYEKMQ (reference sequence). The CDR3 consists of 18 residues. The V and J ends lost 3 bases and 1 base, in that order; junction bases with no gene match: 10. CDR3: CASSFTSGVALGTDTQYF. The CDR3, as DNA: TGTGCCAGCAGCTTTACTAGCGGGGTGGCTCTCGGCACAGATACGCAGTATTTT. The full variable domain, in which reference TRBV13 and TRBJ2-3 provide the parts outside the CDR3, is AAGVIQSPRHLIKEKRETATLKCYPIPRHDTVYWYQQGPGQDPQFLISFYEKMQSDKGSIPDRFSAQQFSDYHSELNMSSLELGDSALYFCASSFTSGVALGTDTQYFGPGTRLTVL.

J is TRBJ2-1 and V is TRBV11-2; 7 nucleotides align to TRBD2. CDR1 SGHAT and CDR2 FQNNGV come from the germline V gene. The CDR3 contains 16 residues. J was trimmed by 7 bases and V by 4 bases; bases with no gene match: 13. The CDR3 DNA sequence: TGTGCCAGCAGCTCGTTCGGTGGGAGGGTGGTGAATGAGCAGTTCTTC. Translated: CASSSFGGRVVNEQFF.

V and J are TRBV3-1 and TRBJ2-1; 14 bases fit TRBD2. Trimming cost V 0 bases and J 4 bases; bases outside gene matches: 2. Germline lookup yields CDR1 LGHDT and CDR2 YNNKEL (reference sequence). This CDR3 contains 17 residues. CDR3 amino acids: CASSQDRLAGGYNEQFF. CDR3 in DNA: TGTGCCAGCAGCCAAGACCGACTAGCGGGAGGGTACAATGAGCAGTTCTTC.

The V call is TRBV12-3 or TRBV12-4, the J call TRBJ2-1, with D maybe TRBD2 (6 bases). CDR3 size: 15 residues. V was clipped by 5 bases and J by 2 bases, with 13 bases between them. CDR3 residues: CASSPMEGPYNEQFF. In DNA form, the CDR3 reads TGTGCCAGCAGTCCCATGGAGGGACCCTACAATGAGCAGTTCTTC.

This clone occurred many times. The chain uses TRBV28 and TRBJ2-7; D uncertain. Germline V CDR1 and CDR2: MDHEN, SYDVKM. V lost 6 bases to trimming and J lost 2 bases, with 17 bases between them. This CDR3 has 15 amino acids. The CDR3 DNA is TGTGCCAGCAGGCCCCCGTGGCGGTCGGCCTACGAGCAGTACTTC. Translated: CASRPPWRSAYEQYF.

The CDR3 here is CASSYQSYEQYF. Written as DNA, the CDR3 is TGTGCCAGCAGTTACCAGAGTTACGAGCAGTACTTC. The rearrangement links TRBV6-6 to TRBJ2-7, with D hard to call. The germline gives CDR1 MNHNY, CDR2 SVGAGI (reference sequence). The CDR3 consists of 12 residues. V lost 2 bases to trimming and J lost 4 bases, with 6 bases between them.

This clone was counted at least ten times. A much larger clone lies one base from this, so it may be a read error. The CDR3 nucleotides are TGTGCCAGCAGCTTAGAGGCCCCCTACAATGAGCAGTCCTTC. Amino acids: CASSLEAPYNEQSF. This chain links TRBV7-2 with TRBJ2-1; no definite D call. This CDR3 region has 14 residues. The germline V gene has CDR1 SGHTA and CDR2 FQGNSA.

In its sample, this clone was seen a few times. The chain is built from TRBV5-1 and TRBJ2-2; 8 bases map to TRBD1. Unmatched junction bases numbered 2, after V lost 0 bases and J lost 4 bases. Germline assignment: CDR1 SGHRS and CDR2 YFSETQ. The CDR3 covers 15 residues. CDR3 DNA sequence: TGCGCCAGCAGCTTGGCCACAGGGGGCACCGGGGAGCTGTTTTTT. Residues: CASSLATGGTGELFF.

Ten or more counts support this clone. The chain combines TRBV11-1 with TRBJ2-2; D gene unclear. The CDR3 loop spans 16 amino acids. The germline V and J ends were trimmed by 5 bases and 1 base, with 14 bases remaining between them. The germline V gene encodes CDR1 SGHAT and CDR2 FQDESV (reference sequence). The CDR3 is CASSLLSGGNTGELFF. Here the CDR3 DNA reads TGTGCCAGCAGCCTACTGTCGGGTGGGAACACCGGGGAGCTGTTTTTT.

The CDR3 sequence: CASIPRGRGAYGYTF. The CDR3 nucleotides read TGTGCCAGCATCCCCCGGGGGAGGGGGGCCTATGGCTACACCTTC. The rearrangement joins TRBV2 to TRBJ1-2; D might be TRBD1 (6 bases). Germline loops: CDR1 SNHLY, CDR2 FYNNEI. The CDR3 consists of 15 residues. Trimming left V 7 bases short and J 4 bases short, with 19 bases between.